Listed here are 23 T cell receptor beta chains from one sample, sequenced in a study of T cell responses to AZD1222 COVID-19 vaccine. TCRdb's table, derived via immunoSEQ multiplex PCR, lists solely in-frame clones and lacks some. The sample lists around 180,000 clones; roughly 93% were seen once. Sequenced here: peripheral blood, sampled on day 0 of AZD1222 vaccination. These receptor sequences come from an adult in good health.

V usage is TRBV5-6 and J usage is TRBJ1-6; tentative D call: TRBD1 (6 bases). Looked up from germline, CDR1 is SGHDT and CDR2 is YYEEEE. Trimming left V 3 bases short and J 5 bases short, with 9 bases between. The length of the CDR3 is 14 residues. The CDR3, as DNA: TGTGCCAGCAGCTCGACAGGACATAATTCACCCCTCCACTTT. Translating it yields CASSSTGHNSPLHF.

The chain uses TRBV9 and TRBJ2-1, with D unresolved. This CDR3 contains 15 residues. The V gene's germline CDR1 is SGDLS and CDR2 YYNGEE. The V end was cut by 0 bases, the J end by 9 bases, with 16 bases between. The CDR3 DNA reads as TGTGCCAGCAGCGTAGGACGAGAGGAATGGGGTGAGCAGTTCTTC. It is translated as CASSVGREEWGEQFF.

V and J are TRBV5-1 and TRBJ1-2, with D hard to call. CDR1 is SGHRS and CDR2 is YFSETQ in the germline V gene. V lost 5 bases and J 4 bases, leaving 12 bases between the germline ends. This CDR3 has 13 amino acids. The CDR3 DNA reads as TGCGCCAGCAGAAATGAGGGTGGCTATGGCTACACCTTC. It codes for CASRNEGGYGYTF.

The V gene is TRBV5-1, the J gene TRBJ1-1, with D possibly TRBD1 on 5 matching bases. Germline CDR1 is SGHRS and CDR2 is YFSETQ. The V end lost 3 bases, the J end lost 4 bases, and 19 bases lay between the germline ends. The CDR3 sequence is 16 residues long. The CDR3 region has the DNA TGCGCCAGCAGCTCGCCCCGGGGGACCGGGAGCACTGAAGCTTTCTTT. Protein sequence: CASSSPRGTGSTEAFF.

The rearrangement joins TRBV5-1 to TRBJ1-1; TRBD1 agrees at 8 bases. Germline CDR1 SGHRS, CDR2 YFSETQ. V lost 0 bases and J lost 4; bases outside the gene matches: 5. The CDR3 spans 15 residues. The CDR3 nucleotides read TGCGCCAGCAGCTTGGCGACAGGGGTGGGCACTGAAGCTTTCTTT. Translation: CASSLATGVGTEAFF. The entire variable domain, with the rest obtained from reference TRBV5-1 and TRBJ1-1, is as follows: KAGVTQTPRYLIKTRGQQVTLSCSPISGHRSVSWYQQTPGQGLQFLFEYFSETQRNKGNFPGRFSGRQFSNSRSEMNVSTLELGDSALYLCASSLATGVGTEAFFGQGTRLTVV.

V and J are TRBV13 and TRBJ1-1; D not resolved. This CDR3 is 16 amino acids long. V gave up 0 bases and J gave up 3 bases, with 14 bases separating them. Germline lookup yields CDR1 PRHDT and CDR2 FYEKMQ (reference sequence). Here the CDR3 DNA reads TGTGCCAGCAGCTTAGGCCACCCCGGCAGGCACACTGAAGCTTTCTTT. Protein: CASSLGHPGRHTEAFF.

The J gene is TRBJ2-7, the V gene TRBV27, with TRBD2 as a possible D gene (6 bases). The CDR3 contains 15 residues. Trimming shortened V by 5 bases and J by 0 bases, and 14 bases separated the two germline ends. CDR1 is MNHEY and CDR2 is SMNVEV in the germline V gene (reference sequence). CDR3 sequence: CASSPRGWASYEQYF. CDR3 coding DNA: TGTGCCAGCAGTCCGCGGGGATGGGCCTCCTACGAGCAGTACTTC.

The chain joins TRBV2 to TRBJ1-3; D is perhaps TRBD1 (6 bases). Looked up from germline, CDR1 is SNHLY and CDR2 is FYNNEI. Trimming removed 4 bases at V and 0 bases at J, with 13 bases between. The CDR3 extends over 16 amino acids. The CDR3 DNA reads TGTGCCAGCAGTGGGACAGCCCTATTCTCTGGAAACACCATATATTTT. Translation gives CASSGTALFSGNTIYF.

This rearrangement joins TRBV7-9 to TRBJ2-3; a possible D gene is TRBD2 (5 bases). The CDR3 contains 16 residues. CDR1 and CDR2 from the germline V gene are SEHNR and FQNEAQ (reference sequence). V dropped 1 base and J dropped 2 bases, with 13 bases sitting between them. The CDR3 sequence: CASSLVLGVPTDTQYF. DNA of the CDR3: TGTGCCAGCAGCTTAGTACTCGGGGTCCCCACAGATACGCAGTATTTT.

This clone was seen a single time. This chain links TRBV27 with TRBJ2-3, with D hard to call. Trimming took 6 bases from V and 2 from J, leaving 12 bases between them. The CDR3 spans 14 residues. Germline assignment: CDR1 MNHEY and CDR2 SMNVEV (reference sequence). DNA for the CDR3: TGTGCCAGCAGGCCCGTCGGAACCACAGATACGCAGTATTTT. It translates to CASRPVGTTDTQYF.

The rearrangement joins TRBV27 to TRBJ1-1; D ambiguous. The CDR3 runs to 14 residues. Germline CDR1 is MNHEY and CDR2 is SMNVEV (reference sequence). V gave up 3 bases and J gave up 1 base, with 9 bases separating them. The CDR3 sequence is CASSFSHRNTEAFF. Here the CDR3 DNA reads TGTGCCAGCAGTTTTAGCCACAGGAACACTGAAGCTTTCTTT.

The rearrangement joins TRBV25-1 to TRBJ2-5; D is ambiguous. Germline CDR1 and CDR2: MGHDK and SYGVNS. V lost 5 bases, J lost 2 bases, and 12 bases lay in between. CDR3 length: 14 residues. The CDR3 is CASSILGPQETQYF. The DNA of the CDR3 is TGTGCCAGCAGTATCCTGGGTCCGCAAGAGACCCAGTACTTC. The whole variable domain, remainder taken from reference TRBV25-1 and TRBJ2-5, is EADIYQTPRYLVIGTGKKITLECSQTMGHDKMYWYQQDPGMELHLIHYSYGVNSTEKGDLSSESTVSRIRTEHFPLTLESARPSHTSQYLCASSILGPQETQYFGPGTRLLVL.

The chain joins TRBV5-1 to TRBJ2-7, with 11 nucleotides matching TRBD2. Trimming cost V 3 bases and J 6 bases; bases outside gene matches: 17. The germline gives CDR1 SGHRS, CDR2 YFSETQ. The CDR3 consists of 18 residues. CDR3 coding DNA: TGCGCCAGCAGCTCCGACCCGGCAAGAGTAGCGGGAGGGCGCGAGCAGTACTTC. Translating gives CASSSDPARVAGGREQYF.

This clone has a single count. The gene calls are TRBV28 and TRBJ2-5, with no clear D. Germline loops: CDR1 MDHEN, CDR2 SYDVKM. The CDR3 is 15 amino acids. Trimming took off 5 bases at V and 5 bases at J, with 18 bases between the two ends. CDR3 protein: CASSVPGEVAETQYF. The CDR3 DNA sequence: TGTGCCAGCAGTGTACCAGGAGAGGTGGCGGAGACCCAGTACTTC.

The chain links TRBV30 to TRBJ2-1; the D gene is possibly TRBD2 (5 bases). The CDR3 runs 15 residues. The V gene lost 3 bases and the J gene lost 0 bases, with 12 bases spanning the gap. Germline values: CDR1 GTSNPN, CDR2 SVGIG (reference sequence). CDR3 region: CAWSPRTASYNEQFF. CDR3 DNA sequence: TGTGCCTGGAGCCCCCGGACTGCCTCCTACAATGAGCAGTTCTTC.

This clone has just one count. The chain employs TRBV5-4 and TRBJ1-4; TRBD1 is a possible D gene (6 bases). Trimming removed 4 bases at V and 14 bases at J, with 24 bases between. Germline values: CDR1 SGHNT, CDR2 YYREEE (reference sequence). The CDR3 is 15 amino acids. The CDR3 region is CASSRRQVRNESLFF. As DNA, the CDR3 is TGTGCCAGCAGCCGACGACAGGTCCGTAATGAAAGTCTGTTTTTT.

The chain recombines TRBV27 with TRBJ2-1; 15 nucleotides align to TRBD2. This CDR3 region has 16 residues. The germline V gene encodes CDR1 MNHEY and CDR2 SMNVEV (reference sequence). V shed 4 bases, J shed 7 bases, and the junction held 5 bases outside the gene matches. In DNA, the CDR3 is TGTGCCAGCAGTTGGGGACTAGCGGGAGGCGGGAATGAGCAGTTCTTC. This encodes CASSWGLAGGGNEQFF.

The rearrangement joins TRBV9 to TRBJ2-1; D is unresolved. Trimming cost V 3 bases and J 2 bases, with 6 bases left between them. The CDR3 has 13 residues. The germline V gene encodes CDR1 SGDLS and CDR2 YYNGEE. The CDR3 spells CASSGVTYNEQFF. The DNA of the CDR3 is TGTGCCAGCAGCGGGGTAACCTACAATGAGCAGTTCTTC.

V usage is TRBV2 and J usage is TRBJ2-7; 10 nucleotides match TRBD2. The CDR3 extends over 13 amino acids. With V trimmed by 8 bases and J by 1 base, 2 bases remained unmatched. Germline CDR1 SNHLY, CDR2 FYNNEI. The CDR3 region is CASRTSGSYEQYF. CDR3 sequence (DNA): TGTGCCAGCCGGACTAGCGGTTCCTACGAGCAGTACTTC.

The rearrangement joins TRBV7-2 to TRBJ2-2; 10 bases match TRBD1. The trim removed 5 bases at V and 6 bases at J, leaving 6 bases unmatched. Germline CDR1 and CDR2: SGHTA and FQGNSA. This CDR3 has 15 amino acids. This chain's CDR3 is CASSPDRGRAGELFF. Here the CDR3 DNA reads TGTGCCAGCAGCCCGGACAGGGGGAGGGCCGGGGAGCTGTTTTTT.

CDR3 DNA sequence: TGTGCCAGTAGTATAACGGGAGGACGCGGTGAGCAGTTCTTC. Protein product: CASSITGGRGEQFF. The rearrangement uses TRBV19 and TRBJ2-1, with 7 nucleotides matching TRBD2. V lost 2 bases to trimming and J lost 9 bases; unmatched junction nucleotides: 7. Germline CDR1 LNHDA, CDR2 SQIVND (reference sequence). CDR3 size: 14 residues.

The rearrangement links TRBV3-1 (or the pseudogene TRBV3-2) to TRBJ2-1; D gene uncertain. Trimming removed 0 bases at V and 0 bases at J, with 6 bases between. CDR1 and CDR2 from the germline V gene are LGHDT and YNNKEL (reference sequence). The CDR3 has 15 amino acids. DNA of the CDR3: TGTGCCAGCAGCCAAGAGATAAGCTCCTACAATGAGCAGTTCTTC. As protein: CASSQEISSYNEQFF.

CDR3 nucleotide sequence: TGTGCCAGCAGCAAGACAGGGGGCCAGGGAGATACGCAGTATTTT. Amino acid sequence: CASSKTGGQGDTQYF. The V call is TRBV5-4, the J call TRBJ2-3, with 10 bases aligning to TRBD1. J lost 5 bases, V lost 4 bases, and 7 bases had no gene match. The CDR3 length is 15 residues. The germline V gene encodes CDR1 SGHNT and CDR2 YYREEE (reference sequence).